This T cell receptor (beta chain) was found in a study of regulatory T cells in long-lasting Graves disease. Overall study context: The antithyroid drugs taken by newly diagnosed Graves' patients had been used for under 3 months.

Building the TCR beta libraries relied on iRepertoire HTBI primers, and CDR3 regions underwent Arm-PCR. Each CDR3 protein gets one entry after TCRdb re-called the multiplex PCR reads with MiXCR. The sample lists some 200,000 distinct CDR3 sequences, about 19% occurring once. Study-wide results and limits: Fewer public clonotypes were shared by new patients (around 970) than by persistent patients (2,741).

This clonotype appeared many times. The antigen remains unidentified. As for time point: newly diagnosed GD, antithyroid drugs for less than 3 months. From RNA extracted from PBMCs, the TCR library was made. These data are also associated with another study on T cells in Graves' hyperthyroidism and ophthalmopathy. That work adds: Ophthalmopathy, as predicted by the model, came a median roughly 6.3 months after the prediction.

This receptor was obtained from a woman aged 25 to 39 with Graves disease. This material consisted of peripheral blood mononuclear cells (PBMCs), taken at new diagnosis, from a patient treated with antithyroid drugs.

Here the CDR3 reads CASRHTGLEVTGELFF. As DNA, the CDR3 is TGTGCCAGCAGACATACAGGACTCGAAGTCACCGGGGAGCTGTTTTTT. The rearrangement joins TRBV4-2 to TRBJ2-2, with D perhaps assigned TRBD1 or TRBD2 (5 bases each). CDR1 LGHNA and CDR2 YNFKEQ come from the germline V gene. Deletions cut 6 bases from V and 4 bases from J, with 18 bases between. This CDR3 has 16 residues.